The clone carrying this T cell receptor (beta chain) was found a few times. V was cut by 3 bases and J by 2 bases, with 9 bases left in between. The germline V gene encodes CDR1 DFQATT and CDR2 SNEGSKA (reference sequence). The CDR3 sequence is 13 residues long. The sample belongs to a study of blood T cell repertoires in COVID-19. Study information: Acute and convalescent COVID-19 samples came from the United States, Italy and Spain. T cells, B-cell-depleted T cells, or PBMCs supplied cDNA or gDNA.

Per the original methods: Nucleated cell counts were estimated from reference gene primer amplification. Some clones are missing from TCRdb's copy, which holds only in-frame ones; the method was immunoSEQ multiplex PCR. For V, J and clone size, that table is used; D and trimming come from the DNA. The sample gives approximately 390,000 clones, 88% of which show up once; around 2% is in the top ten. Sequencing input: PBMCs or T cells enriched from blood (not recorded which). The sequence was collected from a woman in her forties with acute COVID-19. The chain couples TRBV20-1 to TRBJ2-3; a weak D match, TRBD1 (5 bases). CDR3 nucleotides: TGCAGTGCTAGTGGGGCCCTCACAGATACGCAGTATTTT. Translated: CSASGALTDTQYF.